Sequencing of this T cell receptor (beta chain) was carried out in a study of ipilimumab plus nivolumab after autologous stem cell transplantation. Generated by immunoSEQ multiplex PCR, the TCRdb table keeps only in-frame clones and is missing some. The sample lists around 13,000 clones; 60% to 75% were seen once. Deletions cut 4 bases from V and 2 bases from J, with 9 bases between. CDR1 SGHTA and CDR2 FQGNSA come from the germline V gene. CDR3 length: 13 residues. Checkpoint therapy with ipilimumab 1 mg/kg began 14 to 28 days after transplant. V usage is TRBV7-2 and J usage is TRBJ2-7, with a possible D match to TRBD1 (6 bases). The receptor's source is a male donor with diffuse large B-cell lymphoma. The source material was PBMCs, sampled in a trial of ipilimumab plus nivolumab as post-transplant consolidation. The DNA for the CDR3 is TGTGCCAGCAGCTCGGGACACCCCTACGAGCAGTACTTC. Amino acids: CASSSGHPYEQYF.